The following is a TCR beta chain sequence with its context. The sample is drawn from a study of shared clonotypes between healthy human individuals. With V trimmed by 5 bases and J by 8 bases, 2 bases remained unmatched. This CDR3 contains 12 residues. The germline V gene encodes CDR1 SGHAT and CDR2 FQNNGV. The table came from immunoSEQ multiplex PCR; TCRdb's copy has only in-frame clones and leaves some out. This sample has roughly 2.4 million clones; almost 96% occur once, and the top ten carry around 0.13%. The chain is built from TRBV11-2 and TRBJ2-3, with TRBD2 matching 9 bases. Sequenced material: naive CD4+ T cells sorted from blood. Subset denoted: CD45RA+ positively selected. The origin of this receptor is a man aged 18 to 30 in good health. CDR3 residues: CASSGGGATQYF. In nucleotides, the CDR3 is TGTGCCAGCAGCGGCGGGGGGGCTACGCAGTATTTT.